This section outlines one T cell receptor (beta chain) sequence together with its context. Its antigen is unknown. Use of 60 Vbeta and 13 Jbeta primers characterized the PCR. Method: immunoSEQ multiplex PCR; TCRdb's copy keeps in-frame clones and lacks some. The table records more than 95,000 clones, 64% of them present only once. The data belong to a study of cytomegalovirus exposure and HLA in healthy donors. General study results and limits: Researchers reported in a later analysis that a missense DCLRE1C variant was tied to TCR beta V- and J-gene trimming.

CDR1 and CDR2 from the germline V gene are SGHDN and FVKESK. Trimming cost V 1 base and J 5 bases, with 8 bases left between them. The CDR3 runs 13 residues. The chain uses TRBV14 and TRBJ1-2; TRBD1 might be the D (6 bases). The clonotype was recovered from a man aged 55 to 69 in good health and CMV-seronegative. Sequenced material: PBMCs. The CDR3 protein is CASSQVTGYGYTF. In DNA, the CDR3 is TGTGCCAGCAGCCAAGTAACAGGGTATGGCTACACCTTC.